This entry lists 16 T cell receptor beta chains sequenced from one sample in a study of T cells in Graves' hyperthyroidism and ophthalmopathy (dated by TCRdb to between 2018 and 2020). Libraries were constructed by multiplex PCR. The sequencer was an Illumina HiSeq 2000. The TCR beta CDR3 regions were amplified from the RNA transcripts. A first-round RT-PCR of the TCR CDR3 used the HTBI primer set with the Qiagen OneStep RT-PCR kit. The raw public reads went through TCRdb reprocessing: fastp at Q25, MiXCR clone calling, in-frame beta chains kept. Rows are combined by CDR3 protein, so each entry shows the most common genes and DNA. The sample table lists some 490,000 distinct CDR3 sequences, about 20% of them with a count of one. The ten most abundant clones make up roughly 49% of the sample. Sequenced sample: blood. The receptors derive from a woman in her 70s with Graves' ophthalmopathy.

The chain couples TRBV5-6 to TRBJ2-5; either TRBD1 or TRBD2 may fit D (5 bases each). V was shortened by 6 bases and J by 4 bases, with 19 bases between the two germline ends. The CDR3 covers 15 residues. Per the germline V gene, CDR1 is SGHDT and CDR2 is YYEEEE. CDR3 sequence (DNA): TGTGCCAGCACCCGTCGTGGGGACCACCCAGAGACCCAGTACTTC. It translates to CASTRRGDHPETQYF. Drawing the rest from reference TRBV5-6 and TRBJ2-5, the complete variable domain is DAGVTQSPTHLIKTRGQQVTLRCSPKSGHDTVSWYQQALGQGPQFIFQYYEEEERQRGNFPDRFSGHQFPNYSSELNVNALLLGDSALYLCASTRRGDHPETQYFGPGTRLLVL.

This clonotype was counted many times. This chain joins TRBV11-2 and TRBJ2-5; a possible D gene is TRBD1 (6 bases). CDR3 length: 15 residues. Between the trimmed V and J ends, which lost 1 base and 4 bases, there was a span of 13 bases. CDR1 and CDR2 (germline): SGHAT, FQNNGV. The CDR3: CASSLVTGSRETQYF. CDR3 sequence (DNA): TGTGCCAGCAGCTTAGTAACAGGGTCGCGAGAGACCCAGTACTTC. The full variable domain, its missing parts supplied by reference TRBV11-2 and TRBJ2-5, is EAGVAQSPRYKIIEKRQSVAFWCNPISGHATLYWYQQILGQGPKLLIQFQNNGVVDDSQLPKDRFSAERLKGVDSTLKIQPAKLEDSAVYLCASSLVTGSRETQYFGPGTRLLVL.

This clonotype was seen repeatedly, ten times or more. The chain uses TRBV6-5 and TRBJ1-5; 8 nucleotides match TRBD1. The CDR3 covers 15 residues. Trimming took 5 bases from V and 5 from J; bases not matched to a gene: 8. CDR1 is MNHEY and CDR2 is SVGAGI in the germline V gene. CDR3 sequence: CASSPGDRPDQPQHF. As DNA, the CDR3 is TGTGCCAGCAGTCCCGGGGACAGGCCGGATCAGCCCCAGCATTTT.

The CDR3 spells CATSDLRYNEQFF. The DNA for the CDR3 is TGTGCCACCAGTGATTTGAGATACAATGAGCAGTTCTTC. The rearrangement uses TRBV24-1 and TRBJ2-1; D remains unclear. The length of the CDR3 is 13 residues. Germline CDR1 and CDR2: KGHDR and SFDVKD. The V and J ends lost 0 bases and 4 bases respectively, with 3 bases between them.

This clonotype was recorded a few times. V usage is TRBV6-1 and J usage is TRBJ2-7; TRBD2 might be the D (5 bases). The CDR3 has 12 residues. V shed 8 bases and J shed 3 bases, with 11 bases lying between them. The germline V gene encodes CDR1 MNHNS and CDR2 SASEGT. Here the CDR3 reads CASYSGSYEQYF. The CDR3 coding sequence is TGTGCCAGCTATTCGGGGAGCTACGAGCAGTACTTC.

The chain links TRBV5-1 to TRBJ2-7; D possibly corresponds to TRBD2 (6 bases). Trimming removed 2 bases at V and 8 bases at J, with 11 bases between. The CDR3 spans 12 residues. Germline V CDR1 and CDR2: SGHRS, YFSETQ. CDR3 nucleotides: TGCGCCAGCAGCTTCCAACGGGAGAAGCAGTACTTC. This translates into CASSFQREKQYF.

On this clonotype: A much more abundant neighbour one base away suggests this may be a read error. Here the CDR3 reads CAISQGTNSYGYTF. DNA of the CDR3: TGTGCCATCAGTCAGGGGACCAATTCCTATGGCTACACCTTC. This chain links TRBV10-3 with TRBJ1-2; perhaps TRBD1 as D (6 bases). V gave up 5 bases and J gave up 4 bases, with 14 bases separating them. The CDR3 length is 14 residues. Germline loops: CDR1 ENHRY, CDR2 SYGVKD.

This clonotype was found many times. The genes are TRBV2 and TRBJ2-1; 7 bases line up with TRBD1. J lost 0 bases, V lost 7 bases, and 3 bases had no gene match. Germline assignment: CDR1 SNHLY and CDR2 FYNNEI. This CDR3 has 14 amino acids. The CDR3 protein is CASTRDSSYNEQFF. The CDR3 nucleotides are TGTGCCAGCACCCGGGACAGCTCCTACAATGAGCAGTTCTTC.

Ten or more counts support this clonotype. This chain joins TRBV16 and TRBJ1-1, with a possible D match to TRBD1 (6 bases). The CDR3 runs to 15 residues. Germline values: CDR1 KGHSY, CDR2 FQNENV. Trimming shortened V by 1 base and J by 5 bases, and 14 bases separated the two germline ends. DNA for the CDR3: TGTGCCAGCAGCCAATTTAGTGGGCAGGGGACTGAAGCTTTCTTT. This codes for CASSQFSGQGTEAFF.

This clonotype has a handful of counts. This chain connects TRBV6-1 to TRBJ2-7; D is ambiguous. Trimming shortened V by 1 base and J by 3 bases, and 10 bases separated the two germline ends. Germline CDR1 is MNHNS and CDR2 is SASEGT. The CDR3 runs 14 residues. The CDR3 here is CASSEGPTHYEQYF. The CDR3 region has the DNA TGTGCCAGCAGTGAAGGGCCAACCCACTACGAGCAGTACTTC.

The CDR3 nucleotides read TGTGCCAGCAGCTTAGTAGGGGGACTAGTCAATGAGCAGTTCTTC. It encodes CASSLVGGLVNEQFF. The chain recombines TRBV11-2 with TRBJ2-1; 8 positions match TRBD2. The germline V gene has CDR1 SGHAT and CDR2 FQNNGV. This CDR3 is built from 15 residues. J lost 6 bases, V lost 1 base, and 5 bases had no gene match.

Only a few counts were recorded for this clonotype. The gene calls are TRBV11-2 and TRBJ1-5; 7 bases fit TRBD1. Looked up from germline, CDR1 is SGHAT and CDR2 is FQNNGV. V lost 3 bases and J lost 5; bases outside the gene matches: 4. The CDR3 spans 14 residues. CDR3 loop: CASSLTGRHQPQHF. CDR3 in DNA: TGTGCCAGCAGCTTGACAGGGCGACATCAGCCCCAGCATTTT.

The J gene is TRBJ1-1, the V gene TRBV29-1; D is uncertain. The CDR3 spans 12 residues. CDR1 SQVTM and CDR2 ANQGSEA come from the germline V gene. Trimming pared 4 bases from V and 6 bases from J, leaving 12 bases between. This CDR3 reads CSVGRTQPEAFF. CDR3 nucleotides: TGCAGCGTTGGCAGAACTCAACCTGAAGCTTTCTTT.

This chain connects TRBV18 to TRBJ2-7, with D possibly TRBD2 on 5 matching bases. Deletions cut 5 bases from V and 2 bases from J, with 16 bases between. The CDR3 consists of 15 residues. Germline V CDR1 and CDR2: KGHSH, LQKENI. The CDR3 spells CASSSTGSLAYEQYF. The CDR3 coding sequence is TGTGCCAGCTCATCGACGGGATCCTTGGCCTACGAGCAGTACTTC.

The chain recombines TRBV29-1 with TRBJ2-3, with D tentatively TRBD1 (6 bases). The CDR3 is made up of 12 amino acids. V dropped 7 bases and J dropped 4 bases, with 12 bases sitting between them. CDR1 is SQVTM, CDR2 ANQGSEA, per germline. CDR3 nucleotides: TGCAGCGCCTCACAGGGTGCAGATACGCAGTATTTT. This sequence encodes CSASQGADTQYF.

The V call is TRBV10-3, the J call TRBJ2-1, with 7 bases lining up with TRBD2. Per the germline V gene, CDR1 is ENHRY and CDR2 is SYGVKD. This CDR3 has 15 residues. J gave up 10 bases and V 4 bases, and 13 bases lay outside the gene matches. CDR3 residues: CAISATSASPREQFF. The CDR3 DNA reads TGTGCCATCAGTGCCACTAGCGCGAGTCCGAGGGAGCAGTTCTTC.